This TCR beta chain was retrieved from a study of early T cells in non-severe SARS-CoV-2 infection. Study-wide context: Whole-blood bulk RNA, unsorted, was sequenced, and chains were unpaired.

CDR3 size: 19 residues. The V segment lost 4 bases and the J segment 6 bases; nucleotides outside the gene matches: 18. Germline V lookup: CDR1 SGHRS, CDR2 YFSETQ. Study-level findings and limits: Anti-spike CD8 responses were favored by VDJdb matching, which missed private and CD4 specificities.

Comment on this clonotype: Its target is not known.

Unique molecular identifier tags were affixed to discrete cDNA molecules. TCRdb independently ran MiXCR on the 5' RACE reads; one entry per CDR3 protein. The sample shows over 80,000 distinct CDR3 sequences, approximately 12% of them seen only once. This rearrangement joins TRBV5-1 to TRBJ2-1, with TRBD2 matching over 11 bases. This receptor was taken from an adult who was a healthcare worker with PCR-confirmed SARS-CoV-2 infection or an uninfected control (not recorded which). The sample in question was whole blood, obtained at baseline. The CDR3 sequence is CASSTPILAGVPPGNEQFF. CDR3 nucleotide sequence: TGCGCCAGCAGCACTCCGATACTAGCGGGAGTTCCCCCTGGCAATGAGCAGTTCTTC.